This TCR beta chain appears in the sequencing data of a study of cytomegalovirus exposure and HLA in healthy donors. Study at large: Among fewer than 500 genotyped donors, approximately 80% fell in the Caucasian-associated ancestry cluster.

Trimming pared 5 bases from V and 2 bases from J, leaving 15 bases between. Germline values: CDR1 MNHEY, CDR2 SVGAGI. This CDR3 has 15 residues. Findings of the study overall: The authors later linked a missense DCLRE1C variant to TCR beta V- and J-gene trimming. Most TCR sequences were seen very rarely across donors, but some public TCRs occurred in many.

Amplification used 60 Vbeta primers and 13 Jbeta primers. The table came from immunoSEQ multiplex PCR; TCRdb's copy has only in-frame clones and leaves some out. The sample has 150,000 to 200,000 clones; over 70% are singletons. This clone was seen a few times. Antigen: not known. Healthy bone marrow donors made up the cohort. The specimen was PBMCs. The chain uses TRBV6-5 and TRBJ2-5; D unresolved. The sequence was collected from a woman aged 18-29 years in good health and CMV-seronegative. In nucleotides, the CDR3 is TGTGCCAGCAGTCACGACGTGGGCGTACAAGAGACCCAGTACTTC. Translating gives CASSHDVGVQETQYF.